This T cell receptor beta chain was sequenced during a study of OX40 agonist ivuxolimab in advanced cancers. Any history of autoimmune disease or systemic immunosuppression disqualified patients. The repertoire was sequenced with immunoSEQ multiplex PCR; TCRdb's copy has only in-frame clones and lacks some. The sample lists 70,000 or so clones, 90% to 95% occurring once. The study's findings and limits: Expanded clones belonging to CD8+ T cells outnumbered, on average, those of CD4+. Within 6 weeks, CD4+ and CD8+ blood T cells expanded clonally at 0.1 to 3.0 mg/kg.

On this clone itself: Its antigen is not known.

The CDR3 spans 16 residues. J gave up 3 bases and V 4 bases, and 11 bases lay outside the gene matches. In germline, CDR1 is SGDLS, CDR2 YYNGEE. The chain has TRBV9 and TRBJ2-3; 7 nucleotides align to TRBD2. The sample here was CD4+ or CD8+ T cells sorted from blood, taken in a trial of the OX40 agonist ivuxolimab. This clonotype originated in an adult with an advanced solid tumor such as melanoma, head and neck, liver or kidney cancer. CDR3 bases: TGTGCCAGCAGCCGATCGTGGGGGGGTATAACAGATACGCAGTATTTT. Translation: CASSRSWGGITDTQYF.